This T cell receptor (beta chain) was observed in a study of blood T cell repertoires in COVID-19. Trimming removed 0 bases from V and 5 bases from J, with 6 bases in between. This CDR3 comprises 13 residues. Germline-derived CDR1 and CDR2 are SGHKS and YYEKEE (reference sequence). Generated by immunoSEQ multiplex PCR, the TCRdb table keeps only in-frame clones and is missing some. This table holds 80,000 to 100,000 clones, more than 65% found once. This clone has more than one count but fewer than ten. The chain employs TRBV5-5 and TRBJ1-5; D is undetermined. Material for sequencing was peripheral blood. The receptor's source is a man aged 55-75 years with acute or convalescent COVID-19. CDR3 in amino acids: CASSLDRDQPQHF. Written as DNA, the CDR3 is TGTGCCAGCAGCTTGGATCGGGATCAGCCCCAGCATTTT.